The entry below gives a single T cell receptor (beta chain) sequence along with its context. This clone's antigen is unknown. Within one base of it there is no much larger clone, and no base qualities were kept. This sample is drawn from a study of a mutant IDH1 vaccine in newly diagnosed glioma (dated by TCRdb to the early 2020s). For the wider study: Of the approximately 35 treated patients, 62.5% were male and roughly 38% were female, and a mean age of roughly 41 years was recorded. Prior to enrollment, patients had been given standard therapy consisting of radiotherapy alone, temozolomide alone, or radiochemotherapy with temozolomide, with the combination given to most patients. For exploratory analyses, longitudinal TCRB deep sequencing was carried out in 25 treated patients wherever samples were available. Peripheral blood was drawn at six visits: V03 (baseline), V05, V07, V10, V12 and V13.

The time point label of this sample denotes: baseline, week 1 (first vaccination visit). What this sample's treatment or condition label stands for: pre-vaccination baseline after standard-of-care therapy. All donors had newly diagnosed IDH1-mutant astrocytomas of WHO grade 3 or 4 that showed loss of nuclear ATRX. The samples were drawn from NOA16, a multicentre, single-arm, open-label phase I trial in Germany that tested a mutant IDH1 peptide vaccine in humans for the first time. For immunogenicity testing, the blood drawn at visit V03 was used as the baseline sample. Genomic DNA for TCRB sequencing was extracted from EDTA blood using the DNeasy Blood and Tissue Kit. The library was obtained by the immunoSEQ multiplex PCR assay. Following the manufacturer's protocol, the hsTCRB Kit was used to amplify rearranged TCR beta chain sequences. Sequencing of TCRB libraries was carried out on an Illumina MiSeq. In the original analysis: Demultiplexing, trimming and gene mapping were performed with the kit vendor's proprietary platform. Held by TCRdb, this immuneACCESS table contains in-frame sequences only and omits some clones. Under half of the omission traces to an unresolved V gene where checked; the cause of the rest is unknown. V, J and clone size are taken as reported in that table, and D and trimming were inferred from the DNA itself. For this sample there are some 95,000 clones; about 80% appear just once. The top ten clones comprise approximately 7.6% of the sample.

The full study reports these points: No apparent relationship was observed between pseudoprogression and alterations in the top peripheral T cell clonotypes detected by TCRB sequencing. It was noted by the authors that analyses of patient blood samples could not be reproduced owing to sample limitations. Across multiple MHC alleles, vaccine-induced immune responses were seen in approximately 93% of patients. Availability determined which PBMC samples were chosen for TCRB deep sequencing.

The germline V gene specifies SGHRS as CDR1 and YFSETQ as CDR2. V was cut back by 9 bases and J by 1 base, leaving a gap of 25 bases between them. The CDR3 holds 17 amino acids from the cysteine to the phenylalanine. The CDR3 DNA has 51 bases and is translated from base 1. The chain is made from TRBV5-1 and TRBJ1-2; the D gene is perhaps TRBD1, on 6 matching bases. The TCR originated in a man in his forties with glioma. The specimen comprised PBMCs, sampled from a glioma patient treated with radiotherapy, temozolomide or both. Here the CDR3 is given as CATRRGGLTVGNYGYTF. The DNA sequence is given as TGCGCCACCCGTAGGGGGGGGTTAACGGTAGGTAACTATGGCTACACCTTC.